The present T cell receptor (beta chain) was sequenced within a study of blood T cell repertoires in COVID-19 (dated by TCRdb to 2020 to 2022). With regard to the full study: Samples from collaborators originated in the United States, Italy and Spain and spanned both the acute and convalescent phases of COVID-19. The prospective study material was composed of cDNA or gDNA derived from T cells, B-cell-depleted T cells, or PBMCs. The dataset comprised deeply sampled blood TCRbeta repertoires from subjects exposed to, actively infected with, or recovered from COVID-19. The repertoires were released in a freely available public database meant as a resource for research on the immune response to SARS-CoV-2. Samples were obtained from the ongoing ImmuneRACE study (first 160 participants) and from about 1,300 subjects provided by 6 global collaborators. A de-identified subject ID, COVID-19 status, age in years and sex were almost always included in the sample metadata. Where available, HLA class I and class II types were obtained from metadata supplied by the sample provider rather than from assay-based typing.

From a lookup of the germline V gene (reference sequence), CDR1 and CDR2 are LGHDT and YNNKEL. From cysteine to phenylalanine, the CDR3 is 15 amino acids long. The CDR3 DNA has 45 bases and is translated from base 1. After removal of 8 bases from V and 13 bases from J, the junction retains 18 bases not matched to a gene. Comments on this clone: Its antigen is currently not known. Base qualities are missing; no much larger clone stands one base away.

TCRbeta CDR3 regions were amplified from genomic DNA by means of the immunoSEQ Assay, a bias-controlled multiplex PCR. The paper's processing steps were these. The number of nucleated cells in each sample was estimated from the amplification of reference gene primers within the assay. Sequence reads were collapsed and filtered to measure the absolute abundance of every unique TCRbeta CDR3 rearrangement. Productive Simpson clonality was computed per sample as the square root of Simpson's diversity index over productive rearrangements. The table comes from immuneACCESS by way of TCRdb, which keeps in-frame sequences with V and J called. Part of the clones is missing from these tables; in studies checked, under half for an unresolved V gene and the rest for unknown reasons. V and J calls and clone size are copied from that table; D and trimming were computed from the DNA. The sample contains around 67,000 clones, 83% of them found a single time. The top ten hold around 5% of the sample.

The paper's findings and limits, for the study overall: Clinical and demographic metadata were provided uncurated, with the amount varying by source and participant.

The collaborating institutions used their own protocols to collect whole blood in K2EDTA tubes. Collaborator samples were shipped for TCRbeta analysis as frozen whole blood, isolated PBMCs, or DNA extracted from either sample type. The V and J segments used are TRBV3-1 (or the pseudogene TRBV3-2) and TRBJ2-2; TRBD1 fits 8 bases in the junction. The specimen sequenced was peripheral blood. This clonotype originated in a man aged 45-65 years with active COVID-19. This receptor has the CDR3 CASWRTRPRTGWLFF. DNA sequence: TGTGCCAGCTGGCGGACGAGACCTCGGACAGGGTGGCTGTTTTTT.